This TCR beta chain was recorded in a study of cytomegalovirus exposure and HLA in healthy donors. The CDR3 is 14 amino acids. V was shortened by 2 bases and J by 7 bases, with 12 bases between the two germline ends. Germline CDR1 SGHRS, CDR2 YFSETQ. The PCR ran on 60 Vbeta and 13 Jbeta primers. Repertoires were generated with immunoSEQ multiplex PCR, while TCRdb's copy carries only in-frame clones and drops some. This sample has about 160,000 clones, with 65% to 85% found just once. The clonotype originates from a middle-aged man in good health and CMV-seropositive. This rearrangement joins TRBV5-1 to TRBJ2-2; no reliable D call. The sequencing sample was made of PBMCs. The CDR3 sequence is CASSFPRPGGELFF. The CDR3 DNA reads as TGCGCCAGCAGCTTCCCCAGGCCCGGCGGGGAGCTGTTTTTT. Full variable domain (outside the CDR3, taken from reference TRBV5-1 and TRBJ2-2): KAGVTQTPRYLIKTRGQQVTLSCSPISGHRSVSWYQQTPGQGLQFLFEYFSETQRNKGNFPGRFSGRQFSNSRSEMNVSTLELGDSALYLCASSFPRPGGELFFGEGSRLTVL.